The next 8 T cell receptor beta chains were all read from a single sample in a study of T cell responses to AZD1222 COVID-19 vaccine. Here immunoSEQ multiplex PCR was the method, and the copy in TCRdb shows in-frame clones only, minus some. This sample yields 150,000 or so clones, of which roughly 92% are seen a single time; approximately 1.4% belongs to the top ten. The sample was peripheral blood, taken on day 0 of AZD1222 vaccination. These receptors were collected from an adult in good health.

This sequence joins TRBV6-1 and TRBJ2-7; maybe TRBD1 (6 bases). Germline V lookup: CDR1 MNHNS, CDR2 SASEGT. The CDR3 is 15 residues long. V was shortened by 1 base and J by 6 bases, with 16 bases between the two germline ends. The CDR3 here is CASSEVGGATGEQYF. For the CDR3, the DNA is TGTGCCAGCAGTGAAGTTGGGGGCGCGACGGGCGAGCAGTACTTC.

The chain is built from TRBV7-2 and TRBJ1-2; D remains unclear. Germline V gene sequence: CDR1 SGHTA, CDR2 FQGNSA. Trimming left V 5 bases short and J 1 base short, with 14 bases between. This CDR3 has 15 amino acids. DNA of the CDR3: TGTGCCAGCAGCCCGGCCCCAGGATTTAACTATGGCTACACCTTC. Its translation: CASSPAPGFNYGYTF.

The CDR3 nucleotides read TGTGCCAGCAGCTTAGGCGGGGGGACGTATGGCTACACCTTC. This encodes CASSLGGGTYGYTF. This rearrangement joins TRBV11-2 to TRBJ1-2, with D possibly TRBD1 on 5 matching bases. V dropped 1 base and J dropped 5 bases, with 11 bases sitting between them. The CDR3 length is 14 residues. Germline CDR1 reads SGHAT; CDR2 reads FQNNGV.

The chain uses TRBV3-1 (or the pseudogene TRBV3-2) and TRBJ2-1; a weak D match, TRBD2 (7 bases). The CDR3 is 16 residues long. V shed 5 bases and J shed 1 base, with 15 bases lying between them. CDR1 and CDR2 from the germline V gene are LGHDT and YNNKEL (reference sequence). The CDR3 is CASSWVGGLSYNEQFF. For the CDR3, the DNA is TGTGCCAGCAGCTGGGTGGGGGGGCTATCCTACAATGAGCAGTTCTTC.

This rearrangement joins TRBV5-1 to TRBJ1-2; 8 nucleotides line up with TRBD1. The V and J ends lost 5 bases and 7 bases, in that order; junction bases with no gene match: 4. The germline CDR1 and CDR2 sequences are SGHRS and YFSETQ. The CDR3 loop spans 12 amino acids. The CDR3 DNA reads as TGCGCCAGCAGACTAGGGACAGGTGGCTACACCTTC. Its protein is CASRLGTGGYTF.

The chain employs TRBV27 and TRBJ2-1; D may be TRBD2 (5 bases). The CDR3 consists of 13 residues. The germline V gene encodes CDR1 MNHEY and CDR2 SMNVEV (reference sequence). The V and J ends lost 1 base and 9 bases respectively, with 10 bases between them. CDR3 loop: CASSLWPGVEQFF. Here the CDR3 DNA reads TGTGCCAGCAGTTTATGGCCCGGGGTTGAGCAGTTCTTC.

This chain links TRBV3-1 (or the pseudogene TRBV3-2) with TRBJ1-1, with TRBD1 matching over 9 bases. The junction had 10 bases not matched to a gene; V was cut back by 3 bases and J by 11 bases. Germline V gene lookup returns CDR1 LGHDT and CDR2 YNNKEL (reference sequence). CDR3 length equals 14 residues. The CDR3 loop reads CASSHSGTGRDAFF. The CDR3 region has the DNA TGTGCCAGCAGCCATTCCGGGACAGGGAGGGATGCTTTCTTT.

The chain couples TRBV5-1 to TRBJ1-1; a weak D match, TRBD1 (6 bases). The CDR3 has 16 residues. The V and J ends lost 2 bases and 11 bases respectively, with 25 bases between them. Per the germline V gene, CDR1 is SGHRS and CDR2 is YFSETQ. Written as DNA, the CDR3 is TGCGCCAGCAGCTTTAAAATTGGACAGAGCGGCGGGGTCGCTTTCTTT. Protein product: CASSFKIGQSGGVAFF.